These 27 T cell receptor beta chains were sequenced from one sample in a study of T cells expressing NK-cell markers. TCRdb re-called the 5' RACE reads; every CDR3 protein appears as one record, without DNA. The clone table shows approximately 440,000 distinct CDR3 sequences, with the ten largest holding 1.4%. The sample comprised blood T cells: a sorted CD56 or NKG2C T cell subset, CD4+ or CD8+ T cells, or bulk PBMC T cells (not recorded which). The receptors were sampled from a woman aged 45-65 years in good health.

The chain employs TRBV3-1 and TRBJ2-3; the D call from TCRdb, TRBD1, cannot be confirmed without DNA. CDR1 LGHDT and CDR2 YNNKEL come from the germline V gene (reference sequence). The CDR3 extends over 15 amino acids. This CDR3 reads CASSYRVGSTDTQYF.

The rearrangement uses TRBV6-5 and TRBJ2-1; TCRdb picks TRBD2, but there is no DNA to check that call. CDR3 length: 14 residues. Germline V gene lookup returns CDR1 MNHEY and CDR2 SVGAGI. The CDR3 sequence is CASSYGAIAGEQFF.

The chain recombines TRBV12-3 or TRBV12-4 with TRBJ2-6. This CDR3 region has 17 residues. CDR3 region: CASSLGQGSAGANVLTF.

The chain employs TRBV7-8 and TRBJ1-4. The CDR3 loop spans 16 amino acids. The V gene's germline CDR1 is SGHVS and CDR2 FQNEAQ. CDR3 protein: CASSLAGSTTNEKLFF.

The V gene is TRBV20-1, the J gene TRBJ2-3; absent DNA, TCRdb's TRBD2 call cannot be checked. Looked up from germline, CDR1 is DFQATT and CDR2 is SNEGSKA (reference sequence). The CDR3 contains 16 residues. CDR3: CSARTVFGRAADTQYF.

V usage is TRBV6-6 and J usage is TRBJ2-7; the TCRdb D gene call, TRBD1, has no DNA to confirm it. There are 14 residues in the CDR3. The germline CDR1 and CDR2 sequences are MNHNY and SVGAGI (reference sequence). Here the CDR3 reads CASSPTGQAGEQYF.

V and J are TRBV24-1 and TRBJ2-7; without DNA, the TCRdb call of TRBD1 cannot be checked. In germline, CDR1 is KGHDR, CDR2 SFDVKD. This CDR3 region has 14 residues. The CDR3 spells CATSDSLGGIEQYF.

This chain joins TRBV7-9 and TRBJ2-7. Germline assignment: CDR1 SEHNR and CDR2 FQNEAQ (reference sequence). The CDR3 is 14 amino acids. The CDR3 protein is CASSLAMSSYEQYF.

CDR3 sequence: CASSPLRASGTDTQYF. J is TRBJ2-3 and V is TRBV7-8; TCRdb indicates TRBD2, and absent DNA this call remains unverified. Per the germline V gene, CDR1 is SGHVS and CDR2 is FQNEAQ. The CDR3 totals 16 residues.

The genes are TRBV20-1 and TRBJ2-3; TCRdb's D call, TRBD2, is unchecked because there is no DNA. From germline, CDR1 is DFQATT and CDR2 SNEGSKA (reference sequence). CDR3 length equals 18 residues. CDR3 sequence: CSARLRGGGLAGADTQYF.

The gene calls are TRBV5-1 and TRBJ1-1. CDR3 length equals 13 residues. In germline, CDR1 is SGHRS, CDR2 YFSETQ. This CDR3 reads CASKVALSTEAFF.

The chain has TRBV29-1 and TRBJ1-1; TCRdb proposes TRBD1, but this gene call is untestable without DNA. Germline CDR1 and CDR2: SQVTM and ANQGSEA. The CDR3 extends over 13 amino acids. The CDR3 loop is CSAQDSPNTEAFF.

The chain is built from TRBV30 and TRBJ2-1; TCRdb's D call of TRBD1 is untestable without DNA. The CDR3 runs 16 residues. Germline V gene data show CDR1 as GTSNPN and CDR2 as SVGIG (reference sequence). The CDR3 loop is CAGTFRIQGVYSGQFF.

The chain is built from TRBV6-2 or TRBV6-3 and TRBJ2-1; TCRdb returns TRBD2, unconfirmable since there is no DNA. CDR3 length: 16 residues. Germline V lookup: CDR1 MNHEY, CDR2 SVGEGT. The CDR3 loop is CASTGLAGGQRDEQFF.

V gene TRBV9 combines with J gene TRBJ2-3. CDR3 length equals 16 residues. Germline CDR1 and CDR2: SGDLS and YYNGEE. The chain's CDR3 is CASSALQGLGTDTQYF.

The chain has TRBV19 and TRBJ1-2; TCRdb picks TRBD1, but there is no DNA to check that call. CDR1 and CDR2 from the germline V gene are LNHDA and SQIVND (reference sequence). CDR3 length: 13 residues. This CDR3 reads CASREGAEYGYTF.

V is TRBV20-1 and J is TRBJ2-3. Germline assignment: CDR1 DFQATT and CDR2 SNEGSKA (reference sequence). The CDR3 covers 14 residues. CDR3 sequence reads: CSARAAKGTDTQYF.

The gene calls are TRBV18 and TRBJ2-1; the D call of TRBD2 rests on TCRdb alone, since no DNA is present to check it. Per germline, CDR1 KGHSH and CDR2 LQKENI. There are 16 residues in the CDR3. CDR3 region: CASSPRASGIDNEQFF.

V and J are TRBV18 and TRBJ1-5. The length of the CDR3 is 15 residues. In germline, CDR1 is KGHSH, CDR2 LQKENI. The CDR3 reads CASSLGRPLNQPQHF.

V and J are TRBV5-1 and TRBJ2-7; the TCRdb D gene call, TRBD1, has no DNA to confirm it. CDR1 is SGHRS and CDR2 is YFSETQ in the germline V gene. CDR3 size: 12 residues. The CDR3 is CASSIDRVEQYF.

The chain links TRBV20-1 to TRBJ1-3. This CDR3 region has 13 residues. Germline loops: CDR1 DFQATT, CDR2 SNEGSKA (reference sequence). CDR3 loop: CSARVGYGNTIYF.

CDR3 protein: CSAHPSPGGQFF. The chain recombines TRBV20-1 with TRBJ2-1; TCRdb names TRBD1, which stays unverified in the absence of DNA. The CDR3 spans 12 residues. The germline V gene has CDR1 DFQATT and CDR2 SNEGSKA (reference sequence).

The chain recombines TRBV9 with TRBJ1-2. The CDR3 totals 14 residues. The germline gives CDR1 SGDLS, CDR2 YYNGEE. CDR3 region: CASSLGGANYGYTF.

The chain links TRBV5-1 to TRBJ2-2; there is no DNA to check the TCRdb D call of TRBD1. Germline CDR1 and CDR2: SGHRS and YFSETQ. This CDR3 is 15 amino acids long. The CDR3: CASSFSNRETGELFF.

This rearrangement joins TRBV5-6 to TRBJ2-1; checking the TCRdb D call of TRBD2 is not possible without DNA. This CDR3 spans 16 amino acids. The germline gives CDR1 SGHDT, CDR2 YYEEEE. CDR3 loop: CASSLTALGVSNEQFF. Full variable domain (rest looked up from reference TRBV5-6 and TRBJ2-1): DAGVTQSPTHLIKTRGQQVTLRCSPKSGHDTVSWYQQALGQGPQFIFQYYEEEERQRGNFPDRFSGHQFPNYSSELNVNALLLGDSALYLCASSLTALGVSNEQFFGPGTRLTVL.

The chain employs TRBV5-1 and TRBJ2-2; the TRBD2 assignment by TCRdb is unverifiable without DNA. The germline CDR1 and CDR2 sequences are SGHRS and YFSETQ. The CDR3 has 16 residues. The CDR3 sequence: CASSLGTNRNTGELFF.

The rearrangement links TRBV7-9 to TRBJ2-5; TCRdb outputs TRBD1, but without DNA this stays unchecked. CDR1 SEHNR and CDR2 FQNEAQ come from the germline V gene (reference sequence). The CDR3 spans 15 residues. CDR3 protein: CASSRPGQGMETQYF.